This T cell receptor (beta chain) comes out of a study of regulatory T cells in long-lasting Graves disease. Study information: Antithyroid drugs had been given to newly diagnosed Graves' patients for under 3 months.

The sample holds a few counts of this clonotype. Arm-PCR of CDR3 regions and iRepertoire HTBI primers were used to build TCR beta libraries. Original processing notes: Taken together, the samples had 55 to 70 TRBV and approximately 15 TRBJ segments identified. TCRdb re-called the multiplex PCR reads through MiXCR, storing one row per CDR3 protein. The V and J calls were determined by TCRdb, not by the authors. The sample contains 500,000 or so distinct CDR3 sequences, about 15% of which appear only once. Time point: newly diagnosed GD, antithyroid drugs for less than 3 months. There was RNA extracted from PBMCs, and the TCR library was made from it. Germline V CDR1 and CDR2: DFQATT, SNEGSKA (reference sequence). The CDR3 runs 16 residues. With V trimmed by 2 bases and J by 5 bases, 8 bases remained unmatched. The same data also went into a second study, on T cells in Graves' hyperthyroidism and ophthalmopathy. That investigation notes: HTBI primers were employed in a first-round RT-PCR of the TCR CDR3. Blood also showed most of the thyroid clonotypes that were expanded above 0.001.

The clonotype comes from a woman aged 40 to 65 with Graves disease. J is TRBJ2-7 and V is TRBV20-1; 14 nucleotides line up with TRBD2. Source: peripheral blood mononuclear cells (PBMCs), taken at new diagnosis, from a patient treated with antithyroid drugs. The CDR3 reads CSARHIQTSGGDEQYF. The CDR3 DNA reads TGCAGTGCTAGACATATTCAGACTAGCGGGGGGGACGAGCAGTACTTC.